This T cell receptor (beta chain) was sequenced in a study of cytomegalovirus exposure and HLA in healthy donors. Study-level findings and limits: Follow-up analysis later connected one missense variant in DCLRE1C with trimming of TCR beta V- and J-genes. An apparent linkage of common viral pathogens to several of the most significant clusters emerged in a later analysis. In a later analysis, DRB1 alleles had the most associated TCRs; HLA-C alleles the fewest.

This PCR relied on a set of 60 Vbeta primers and 13 Jbeta primers. Repertoires were generated with immunoSEQ multiplex PCR, while TCRdb's copy carries only in-frame clones and drops some. The table lists 150,000 to 200,000 clones, roughly 80% of them singletons, with roughly 2% in the top ten. The CDR3 loop spans 15 amino acids. CDR1 is ENHRY, CDR2 SYGVKD, per germline. The germline V and J ends were trimmed by 0 bases and 1 base, with 7 bases remaining between them. Remarks on this clone: Its specificity is not known.

This chain connects TRBV10-3 to TRBJ2-1; D gene unclear. This TCR derives from a man aged 45-65 years in good health and CMV-seropositive. Sequencing input: PBMCs. The CDR3 loop reads CAISESRMSYNEQFF. DNA for the CDR3: TGTGCCATCAGTGAGTCCAGGATGTCCTACAATGAGCAGTTCTTC.